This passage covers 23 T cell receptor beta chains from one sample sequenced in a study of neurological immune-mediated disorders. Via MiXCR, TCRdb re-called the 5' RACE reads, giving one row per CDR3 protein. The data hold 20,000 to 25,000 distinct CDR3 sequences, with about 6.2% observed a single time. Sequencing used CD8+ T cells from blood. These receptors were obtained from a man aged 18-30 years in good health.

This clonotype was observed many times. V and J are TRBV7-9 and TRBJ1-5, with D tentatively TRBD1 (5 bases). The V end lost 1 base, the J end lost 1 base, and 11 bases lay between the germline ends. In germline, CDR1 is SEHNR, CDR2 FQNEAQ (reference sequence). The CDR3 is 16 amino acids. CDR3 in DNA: TGTGCCAGCAGCTTAGGACCCGACAGCAGCAATCAGCCCCAGCATTTT. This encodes CASSLGPDSSNQPQHF.

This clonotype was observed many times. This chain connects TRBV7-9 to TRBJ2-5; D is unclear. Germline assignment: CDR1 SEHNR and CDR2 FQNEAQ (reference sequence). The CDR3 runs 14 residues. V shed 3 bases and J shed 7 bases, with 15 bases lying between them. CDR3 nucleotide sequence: TGTGCCAGCAGCTTGAATTGGAGTCCCCGGACCCAGTACTTC. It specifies CASSLNWSPRTQYF.

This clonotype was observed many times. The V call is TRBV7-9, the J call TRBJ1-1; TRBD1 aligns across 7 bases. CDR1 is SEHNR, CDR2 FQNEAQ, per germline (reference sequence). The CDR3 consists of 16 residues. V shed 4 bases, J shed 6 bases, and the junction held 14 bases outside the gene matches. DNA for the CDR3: TGTGCCAGCAGCTCGACAGGGTCTTTGGGAGGTTCTGAAGCTTTCTTT. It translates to CASSSTGSLGGSEAFF.

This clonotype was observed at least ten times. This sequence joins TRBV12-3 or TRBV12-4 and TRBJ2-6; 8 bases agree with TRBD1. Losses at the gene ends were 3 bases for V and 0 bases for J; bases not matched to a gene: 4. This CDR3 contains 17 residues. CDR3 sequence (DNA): TGTGCCAGCAGTTTCGACAGGGGAGGCTCTGGGGCCAACGTCCTGACTTTC. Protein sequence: CASSFDRGGSGANVLTF.

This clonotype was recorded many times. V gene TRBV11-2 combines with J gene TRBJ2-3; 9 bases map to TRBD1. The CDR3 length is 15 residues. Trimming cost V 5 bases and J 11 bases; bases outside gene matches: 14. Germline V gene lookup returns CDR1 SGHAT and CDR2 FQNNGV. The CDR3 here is CASSRQGGKSAGQYF. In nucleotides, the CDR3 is TGTGCCAGCAGCAGACAGGGGGGGAAATCTGCGGGGCAGTATTTT.

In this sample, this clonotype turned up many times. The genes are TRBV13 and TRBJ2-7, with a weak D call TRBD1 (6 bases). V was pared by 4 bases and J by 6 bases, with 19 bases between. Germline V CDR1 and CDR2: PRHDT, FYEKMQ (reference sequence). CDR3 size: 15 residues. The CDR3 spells CASSWGRQGIGEQYF. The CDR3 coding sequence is TGTGCCAGCAGCTGGGGCCGGCAGGGGATCGGCGAGCAGTACTTC.

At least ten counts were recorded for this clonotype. CDR3 DNA: TGCAGCGTTGATAGTTTGGGGGGCCCGTTCTTC. Translating it yields CSVDSLGGPFF. The V gene is TRBV29-1, the J gene TRBJ2-1; D might be TRBD1 or TRBD2, each matching 6 bases. The germline V and J ends were trimmed by 3 bases and 15 bases, with 15 bases remaining between them. CDR1 is SQVTM and CDR2 is ANQGSEA in the germline V gene. This CDR3 is 11 amino acids long.

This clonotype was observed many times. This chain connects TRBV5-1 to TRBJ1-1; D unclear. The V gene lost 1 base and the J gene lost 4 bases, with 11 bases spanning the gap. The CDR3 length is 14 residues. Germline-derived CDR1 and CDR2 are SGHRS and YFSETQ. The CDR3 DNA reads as TGCGCCAGCAGCTTGATGCGAGGTACCACTGAAGCTTTCTTT. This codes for CASSLMRGTTEAFF.

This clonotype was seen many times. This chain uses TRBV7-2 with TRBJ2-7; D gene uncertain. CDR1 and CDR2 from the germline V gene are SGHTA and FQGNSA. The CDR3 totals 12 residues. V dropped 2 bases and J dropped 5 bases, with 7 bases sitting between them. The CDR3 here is CASSLLLDEQYF. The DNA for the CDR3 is TGTGCCAGCAGCTTATTACTGGACGAGCAGTACTTC.

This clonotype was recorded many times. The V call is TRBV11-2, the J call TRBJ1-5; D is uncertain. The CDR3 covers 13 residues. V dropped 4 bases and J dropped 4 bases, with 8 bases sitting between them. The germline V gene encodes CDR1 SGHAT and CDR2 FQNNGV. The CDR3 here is CASSSGWNQPQHF. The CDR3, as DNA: TGTGCCAGCAGCTCGGGGTGGAATCAGCCCCAGCATTTT.

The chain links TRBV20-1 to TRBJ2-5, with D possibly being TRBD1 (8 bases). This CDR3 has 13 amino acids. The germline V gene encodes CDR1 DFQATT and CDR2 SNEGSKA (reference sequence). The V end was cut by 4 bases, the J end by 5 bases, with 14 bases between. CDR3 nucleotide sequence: TGCAGTGCTAAAAAACAGGGGGGGGAGACCCAGTACTTC. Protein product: CSAKKQGGETQYF.

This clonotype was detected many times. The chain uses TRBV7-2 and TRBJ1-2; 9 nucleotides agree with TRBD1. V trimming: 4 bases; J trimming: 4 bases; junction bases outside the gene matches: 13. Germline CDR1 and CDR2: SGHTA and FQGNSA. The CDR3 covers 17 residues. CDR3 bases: TGTGCCAGCAGCTCTCGACCAGTGGGACAGGGAATCTATGGCTACACCTTC. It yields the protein CASSSRPVGQGIYGYTF.

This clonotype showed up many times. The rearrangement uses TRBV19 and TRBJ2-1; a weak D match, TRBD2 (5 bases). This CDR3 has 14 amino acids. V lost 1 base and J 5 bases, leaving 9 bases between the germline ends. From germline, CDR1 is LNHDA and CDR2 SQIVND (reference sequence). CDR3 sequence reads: CASSIVAGNNEQFF. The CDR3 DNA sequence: TGTGCCAGTAGTATAGTGGCGGGCAACAATGAGCAGTTCTTC.

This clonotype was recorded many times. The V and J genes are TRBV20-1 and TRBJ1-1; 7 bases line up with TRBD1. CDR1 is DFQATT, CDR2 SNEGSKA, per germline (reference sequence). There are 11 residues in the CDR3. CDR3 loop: CATGSNTEAFF. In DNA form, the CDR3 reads TGCGCGACAGGGTCGAACACTGAAGCTTTCTTT.

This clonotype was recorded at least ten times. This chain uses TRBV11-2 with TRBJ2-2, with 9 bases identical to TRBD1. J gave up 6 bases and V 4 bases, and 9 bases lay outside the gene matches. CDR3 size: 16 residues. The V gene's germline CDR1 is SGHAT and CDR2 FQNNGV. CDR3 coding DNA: TGTGCCAGCAGCTCTTTGGGGACAGGGTCCGCCGGGGAGCTGTTTTTT. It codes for CASSSLGTGSAGELFF.

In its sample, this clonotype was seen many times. In nucleotides, the CDR3 is TGTGCCAGCAGCCACTTAGTGGGTTTGGATCAGCCCCAGCATTTT. Translation: CASSHLVGLDQPQHF. V usage is TRBV27 and J usage is TRBJ1-5; no reliable D call. The CDR3 is 15 residues long. From germline, CDR1 is MNHEY and CDR2 SMNVEV (reference sequence). V was trimmed by 6 bases and J by 5 bases, leaving 17 bases between them.

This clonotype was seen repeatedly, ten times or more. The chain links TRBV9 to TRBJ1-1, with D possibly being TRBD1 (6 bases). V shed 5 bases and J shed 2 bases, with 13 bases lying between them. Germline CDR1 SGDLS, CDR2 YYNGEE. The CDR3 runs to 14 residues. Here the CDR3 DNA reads TGTGCCAGCAGGAGGGACATACAAAACACTGAAGCTTTCTTT. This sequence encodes CASRRDIQNTEAFF.

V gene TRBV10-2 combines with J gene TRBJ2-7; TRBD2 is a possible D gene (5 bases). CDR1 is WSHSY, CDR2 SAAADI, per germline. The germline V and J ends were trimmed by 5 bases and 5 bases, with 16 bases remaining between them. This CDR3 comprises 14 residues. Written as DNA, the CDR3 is TGCGCCAGCAGTACGGGGTTCAGATGGGACGAGCAGTACTTC. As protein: CASSTGFRWDEQYF.

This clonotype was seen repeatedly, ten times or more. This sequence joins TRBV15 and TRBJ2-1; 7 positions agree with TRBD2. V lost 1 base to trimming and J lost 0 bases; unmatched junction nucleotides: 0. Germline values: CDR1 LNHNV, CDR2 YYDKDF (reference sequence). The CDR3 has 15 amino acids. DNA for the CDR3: TGTGCCACCAGCAGAGGCGGGGGCTCCTACAATGAGCAGTTCTTC. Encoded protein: CATSRGGGSYNEQFF.

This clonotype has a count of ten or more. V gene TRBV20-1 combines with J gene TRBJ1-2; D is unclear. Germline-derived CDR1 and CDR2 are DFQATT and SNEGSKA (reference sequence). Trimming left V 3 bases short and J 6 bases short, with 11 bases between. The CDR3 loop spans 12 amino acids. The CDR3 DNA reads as TGCAGTGCTAGGGGGTATGGAAATGGCTACACCTTC. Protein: CSARGYGNGYTF.

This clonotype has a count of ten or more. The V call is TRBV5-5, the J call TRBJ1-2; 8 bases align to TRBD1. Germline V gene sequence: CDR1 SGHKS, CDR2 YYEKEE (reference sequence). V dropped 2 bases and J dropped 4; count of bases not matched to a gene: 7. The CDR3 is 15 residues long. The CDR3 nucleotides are TGTGCCAGCAGCTTTTGGCAGGGGGCAGTCTATGGCTACACCTTC. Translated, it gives CASSFWQGAVYGYTF.

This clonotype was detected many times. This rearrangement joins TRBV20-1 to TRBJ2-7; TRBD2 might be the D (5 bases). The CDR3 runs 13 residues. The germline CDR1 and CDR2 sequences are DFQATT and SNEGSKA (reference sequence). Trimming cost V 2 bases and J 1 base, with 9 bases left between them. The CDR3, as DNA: TGCAGTGCTAGAAGCGGTTTTTCCTACGAGCAGTACTTC. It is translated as CSARSGFSYEQYF.

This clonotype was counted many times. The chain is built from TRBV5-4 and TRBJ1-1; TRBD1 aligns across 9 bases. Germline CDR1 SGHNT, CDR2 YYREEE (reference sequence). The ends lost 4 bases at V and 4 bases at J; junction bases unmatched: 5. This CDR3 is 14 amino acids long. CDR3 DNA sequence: TGTGCCAGCAGCAGGCCGGGACAGGGCACTGAAGCTTTCTTT. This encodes CASSRPGQGTEAFF.